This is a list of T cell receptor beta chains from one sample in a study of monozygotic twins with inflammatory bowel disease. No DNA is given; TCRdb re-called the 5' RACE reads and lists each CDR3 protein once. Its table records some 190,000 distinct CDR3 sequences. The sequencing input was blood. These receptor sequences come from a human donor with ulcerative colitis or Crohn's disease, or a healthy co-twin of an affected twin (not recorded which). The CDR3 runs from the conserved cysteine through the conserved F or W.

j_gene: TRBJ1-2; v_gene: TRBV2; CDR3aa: CASSRQENYGYTF
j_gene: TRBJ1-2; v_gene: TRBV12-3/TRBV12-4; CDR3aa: CASSPGQALNYGYTF
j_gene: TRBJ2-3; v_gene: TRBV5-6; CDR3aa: CASSSWVRRLAGTSTDTQYF
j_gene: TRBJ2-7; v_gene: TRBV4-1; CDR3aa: CASSTGTGLYEQYF
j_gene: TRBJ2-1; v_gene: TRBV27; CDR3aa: CASSSLGTREYNEQFF
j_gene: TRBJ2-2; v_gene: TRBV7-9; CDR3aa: CASSLPTGPNTGELFF
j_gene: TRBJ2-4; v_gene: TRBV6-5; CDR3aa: CASSSRLQATKNIQYF
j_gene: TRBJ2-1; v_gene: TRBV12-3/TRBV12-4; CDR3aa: CASSLGGRVDEQFF
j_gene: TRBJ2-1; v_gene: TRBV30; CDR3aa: CASSGTSGSQSYNEQFF
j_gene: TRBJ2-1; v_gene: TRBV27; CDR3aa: CASSFPGGFNEQFF
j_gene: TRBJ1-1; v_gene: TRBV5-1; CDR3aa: CASRREGTNTEAFF
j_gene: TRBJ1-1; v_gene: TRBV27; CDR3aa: CASSLLARGVAEAFF
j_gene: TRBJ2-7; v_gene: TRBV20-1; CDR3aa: CSAPGTPGGMEQYF
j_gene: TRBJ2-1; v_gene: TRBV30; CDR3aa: CAWTAGRVANEQFF
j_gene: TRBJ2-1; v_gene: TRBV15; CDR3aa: CATRGTSGNNEQFF